This TCR beta chain was captured in a study of T cell repertoires in cytomegalovirus infection. Whole-study context: A matching HLA type, together with CMV infection, was signaled by public TCR beta signatures. Whole-study findings and limits: Across the ex vivo response, the dominant clonotypes were HLA-C-restricted CMV-specific TCR beta clonotypes.

The CDR3 has 14 amino acids. The V and J ends lost 5 bases and 10 bases respectively, with 17 bases between them. Germline lookup yields CDR1 SGHTA and CDR2 FQGNSA. Using its own MiXCR run on the reads, TCRdb lists one record per CDR3 protein. Here the sample spans around 120,000 distinct CDR3 sequences, more than 20% being singletons. In this sample, this clonotype turned up many times. Its cognate antigen is unknown. The TCR comes from a human donor in good health (CMV status not recorded). Some clones in this sample may be carry-over from other donors' samples. The sequencing input was PBMCs, sequenced either directly or after in vitro stimulation (not recorded which). The chain has TRBV7-2 and TRBJ1-4; possible D gene TRBD1, 5 bases. The CDR3 bases are TGTGCCAGCAGCCCCCGGGACGGTAGAGGAAAACTGTTTTTT. This translates into CASSPRDGRGKLFF.